The entry below gives a single T cell receptor (beta chain) sequence along with its context. Clones were sequenced by immunoSEQ multiplex PCR, and TCRdb holds only the in-frame ones, with some missing. Of roughly 150,000 clones in the sample, 81% are singletons; the top ten hold about 5.7%. This sample is drawn from a study of blood T cell repertoires in COVID-19. The study recruited people aged roughly 18 to 100 years across approximately 23 US areas. Self-reported history from a screening survey and questionnaire set each donor's cohort. CDR1 and CDR2 (germline): MNHEY, SVGEGT. V lost 2 bases and J 7 bases, leaving 8 bases between the germline ends. The CDR3 sequence is 12 residues long.

What was sequenced was PBMCs or T cells enriched from blood (not recorded which). This chain links TRBV6-2 or TRBV6-3 with TRBJ1-2; maybe TRBD1 (6 bases). This receptor was identified in a woman in her thirties or forties with acute COVID-19. CDR3 DNA: TGTGCCAGCAGTTACCCCAGGGGTGGCTACACCTTC. The encoded protein is CASSYPRGGYTF.